These 21 T cell receptor beta chains originate from one sample sequenced in a study of T cells in women clearing cervical HPV infection. The repertoire was sequenced with immunoSEQ multiplex PCR; TCRdb's copy has only in-frame clones and lacks some. The sample's table shows roughly 25,000 clones. The sequencing input was blood buffy coat. The receptors shown here come from a woman aged 18 to 75 with a cervical HPV16 infection that either progressed to CIN3+ or cleared (not recorded which).

On this clone: The read terminates 3 residues ahead of where the CDR3 ends, so the germline J gene completes it. The chain couples TRBV7-9 to TRBJ1-2, with D maybe TRBD1 (5 bases). The CDR3 totals 14 residues. V dropped 3 bases and J dropped 3 bases, with 11 bases sitting between them. Germline CDR1 SEHNR, CDR2 FQNEAQ (reference sequence). CDR3 DNA, as far as it was read: TGTGCCAGCAGCTTCGGGGGGGGAGACTATGGC. Encoded protein: CASSFGGGDYG. The whole CDR3 sequence is CASSFGGGDYGYTF. The full variable domain, rest sourced from reference TRBV7-9 and TRBJ1-2, is DTGVSQNPRHKITKRGQNVTFRCDPISEHNRLYWYRQTLGQGPEFLTYFQNEAQLEKSRLLSDRFSAERPKGSFSTLEIQRTEQGDSAMYLCASSFGGGDYGYTFGSGTRLTVV.

A word on this clone: The sequenced fragment ends 3 residues before the CDR3 boundary, so the rest is inferred from the germline J gene. Other DNA sequences in the same sample also yield this CDR3. This rearrangement joins TRBV2 to TRBJ1-2; 7 nucleotides match TRBD1. This CDR3 spans 13 amino acids. Germline trimming cut 6 bases from V and 1 base from J; bases unmatched to any gene: 2. The germline V gene encodes CDR1 SNHLY and CDR2 FYNNEI. CDR3 bases read: TGTGCCAGCAGACGGGACAGTAACTATGGC. It specifies CASRRDSNYG. The CDR3 in its entirety is CASRRDSNYGYTF.

CDR3 protein: CASTMSGRAGNEQFF. The sequenced part of the CDR3 DNA is TGTGCCAGCACCATGAGCGGGAGGGCCGGAAATGAG. The J gene is TRBJ2-1, the V gene TRBV7-2, with 10 bases matching TRBD2. The read finishes 3 residues shy of the CDR3 end, and the germline J gene is used to complete it. Germline V gives CDR1 SGHTA, CDR2 FQGNSA. CDR3 size: 15 residues. V lost 7 bases and J lost 7; bases outside the gene matches: 10.

Worth noting for this clone: The CDR3 goes on 3 residues after the read ends, and that part is filled in from the germline J gene. The chain combines TRBV5-4 with TRBJ2-1; the match to TRBD2 covers 7 bases. CDR1 is SGHNT, CDR2 YYREEE, per germline (reference sequence). Trimming took 9 bases from V and 0 from J; bases not matched to a gene: 9. This CDR3 spans 15 amino acids. The covered CDR3 bases are TGTGCCACCACAGACCTAGCGGACTCCTACAATGAG. Its protein is CATTDLADSYNE. The full CDR3 protein reads CATTDLADSYNEQFF.

Regarding this clone: The read halts 3 residues ahead of the CDR3 end, with the missing end drawn from the germline J gene. V gene TRBV19 combines with J gene TRBJ1-2; no firm D call. Germline V gives CDR1 LNHDA, CDR2 SQIVND (reference sequence). There are 20 residues in the CDR3. The CDR3 bases that were read are TGTGCCAGTAGTATAGGATTTCTTCGTAGCGGGAGGGCCATCGCCAATGAC. Translating it yields CASSIGFLRSGRAIAND. The complete CDR3 protein is CASSIGFLRSGRAIANDYTF.

Remarks on this clone: The CDR3 extends 3 residues past the end of the read, so its final part is completed from the germline J gene. The chain employs TRBV5-6 and TRBJ2-2; the D is unclear. CDR3 length: 12 amino acids. The germline V gene has CDR1 SGHDT and CDR2 YYEEEE. The germline V and J ends were trimmed by 2 bases and 6 bases, with 5 bases remaining between them. The covered CDR3 bases are TGTGCCAGCAGCTTTGAGGCCGGGGAG. Its translation is CASSFEAGE. The whole CDR3 protein is CASSFEAGELFF.

Comment on this clone: The CDR3 end lies 3 residues beyond the end of the read and is filled in from the germline J gene. The gene calls are TRBV2 and TRBJ2-7, with D possibly being TRBD2 (5 bases). The CDR3 runs to 15 residues. Germline lookup yields CDR1 SNHLY and CDR2 FYNNEI. V lost 8 bases, J lost 4 bases, and 21 bases lay in between. CDR3 DNA, as far as it was read: TGTGCCAGCTCGCCCGGAATCTCAACTAGATACGAG. Translating gives CASSPGISTRYE. The full CDR3 is CASSPGISTRYEQYF.

In the case of this clone: The read gets to within 3 residues of the CDR3 end, and the germline J gene fills in the rest. The same CDR3 can be traced to other DNA sequences in this sample. This chain joins TRBV18 and TRBJ1-2, with a possible D match to TRBD1 (5 bases). This CDR3 is built from 13 residues. CDR1 is KGHSH and CDR2 is LQKENI in the germline V gene. V was shortened by 3 bases and J by 4 bases, with 9 bases between the two germline ends. CDR3 sequence: CASSPDIFYGYTF. The CDR3 bases that were read are TGTGCCAGCTCACCGGACATTTTCTATGGC. Full variable domain (rest looked up from reference TRBV18 and TRBJ1-2): NAGVMQNPRHLVRRRGQEARLRCSPMKGHSHVYWYRQLPEEGLKFMVYLQKENIIDESGMPKERFSAEFPKEGPSILRIQQVVRGDSAAYFCASSPDIFYGYTFGSGTRLTVV.

CDR3 protein: CASSLFDLGTDTYTF. The sequenced part of the CDR3 DNA is TGTGCCAGCAGCTTATTCGATTTGGGCACAGATACC. V usage is TRBV7-2 and J usage is TRBJ1-2; D not certain. Sequencing ends 3 residues short of the CDR3 end; the germline J gene provides the rest. This CDR3 is built from 15 residues. Germline CDR1 SGHTA, CDR2 FQGNSA. The full variable domain, in which reference TRBV7-2 and TRBJ1-2 provide the parts outside the CDR3, is GAGVSQSPSNKVTEKGKDVELRCDPISGHTALYWYRQSLGQGLEFLIYFQGNSAPDKSGLPSDRFSAERTGGSVSTLTIQRTQQEDSAVYLCASSLFDLGTDTYTFGSGTRLTVV.

Worth noting for this clone: The read ends 3 residues early relative to the CDR3; the germline J gene fills the gap. This chain joins TRBV20-1 and TRBJ2-6; D is uncertain. Trimming removed 0 bases from V and 0 bases from J, with 3 bases in between. Germline V gene data show CDR1 as DFQATT and CDR2 as SNEGSKA (reference sequence). This CDR3 has 14 amino acids. The sequenced CDR3 bases are TGCAGTGCTAGAGACAGCTCTGGGGCCAACGTC. Amino acid sequence: CSARDSSGANV. The entire CDR3 is CSARDSSGANVLTF.

Note on this clone: With the read ending 3 residues before the CDR3 end, the germline J gene is used to fill in that end. The chain is built from TRBV20-1 and TRBJ1-5; D is uncertain. V lost 3 bases to trimming and J lost 5 bases, with 8 bases between them. The CDR3 loop spans 12 amino acids. Per germline, CDR1 DFQATT and CDR2 SNEGSKA (reference sequence). CDR3 bases read: TGCAGTGCTAGTCCGGTCTATCAGCCC. The encoded protein is CSASPVYQP. The CDR3 in full is CSASPVYQPQHF.

On this clone itself: The missing CDR3 end, 3 residues past where the read stops, is filled in from the germline J gene. The rearrangement joins TRBV5-5 to TRBJ2-2; 9 positions agree with TRBD2. Germline CDR1 and CDR2: SGHKS and YYEKEE (reference sequence). The CDR3 is made up of 15 amino acids. Trimming cost V 4 bases and J 3 bases; bases outside gene matches: 4. The CDR3 DNA, read in part, is TGTGCCAGCAGCATCCGACTAGCGGACACCGGGGAG. Translating gives CASSIRLADTGE. The whole CDR3 sequence is CASSIRLADTGELFF.

A note on this clone: The CDR3 is cut off 3 residues early in the read; its end comes from the germline J gene. V is TRBV11-2 and J is TRBJ1-4, with unresolved D. The germline V gene has CDR1 SGHAT and CDR2 FQNNGV. V lost 3 bases and J lost 0, with 8 bases in between. The CDR3 runs 15 residues. The covered CDR3 bases are TGTGCCAGCAGCTTCCAAACAGCAACTAATGAAAAA. Its protein is CASSFQTATNEK. The entire CDR3 protein is CASSFQTATNEKLFF. The whole variable domain, remainder taken from reference TRBV11-2 and TRBJ1-4, is EAGVAQSPRYKIIEKRQSVAFWCNPISGHATLYWYQQILGQGPKLLIQFQNNGVVDDSQLPKDRFSAERLKGVDSTLKIQPAKLEDSAVYLCASSFQTATNEKLFFGSGTQLSVL.

A word on this clone: The read comes to an end 3 residues before the CDR3 does, leaving the germline J gene to fill in the end. The chain carries TRBV27 and TRBJ1-6, with 7 positions matching TRBD1. Germline trimming cut 7 bases from V and 7 bases from J; bases unmatched to any gene: 13. Germline V gene data show CDR1 as MNHEY and CDR2 as SMNVEV (reference sequence). The CDR3 totals 16 residues. The CDR3 reads CASTASGTVMNSPLHF. CDR3 DNA (partial): TGTGCCAGCACGGCCTCCGGGACAGTAATGAATTCACCC.

A word on this clone: The read terminates 3 residues before the CDR3 end, so the remaining end is supplied by the germline J gene. Other DNA sequences in the sample encode the same CDR3. J is TRBJ2-7 and V is TRBV18; TRBD2 might be the D (5 bases). The CDR3 runs to 14 residues. The germline V gene has CDR1 KGHSH and CDR2 LQKENI. V shed 6 bases and J shed 4 bases, with 16 bases lying between them. The sequenced CDR3 bases are TGTGCCAGCTCCCGGGGAGCCGCGGCATACGAG. Translation gives CASSRGAAAYE. The full CDR3 reads CASSRGAAAYEQYF.

To note about this clone: With the read ending 3 residues before the CDR3 end, the germline J gene is used to fill in that end. J is TRBJ2-3 and V is TRBV19; possible D gene TRBD2, 5 bases. Germline CDR1 and CDR2: LNHDA and SQIVND (reference sequence). The CDR3 has 14 residues. V was cut by 1 base and J by 0 bases, with 5 bases left in between. Here the CDR3 reads CASSIGTSTDTQYF. The CDR3 bases that were read are TGTGCCAGTAGTATAGGGACTAGCACAGATACG.

Points on this clone: The read comes to an end 3 residues before the CDR3 does, leaving the germline J gene to fill in the end. The chain links TRBV29-1 to TRBJ2-1; 10 bases map to TRBD1. Trimming cost V 1 base and J 4 bases; bases outside gene matches: 7. The CDR3 is 16 residues long. Per the germline V gene, CDR1 is SQVTM and CDR2 is ANQGSEA. CDR3: CSVEAGGQGRYNEQFF. The DNA read from the CDR3 is TGCAGCGTTGAAGCCGGGGGACAGGGGAGGTACAATGAG.

CDR3 protein: CASSPGQGSIYGYTF. CDR3 DNA, as far as it was read: TGTGCCAGCTCACCGGGACAGGGGTCTATCTATGGC. This rearrangement joins TRBV18 to TRBJ1-2; 10 bases match TRBD1. The sequence runs out 3 residues before the end of the CDR3; the remainder is reconstructed from the germline J gene. CDR1 and CDR2 (germline): KGHSH, LQKENI. This CDR3 spans 15 amino acids. V was clipped by 3 bases and J by 4 bases; unmatched bases: 5.

To note about this clone: Sequencing ends 3 residues short of the CDR3 end; the germline J gene provides the rest. The chain employs TRBV20-1 and TRBJ2-2; D possibly corresponds to TRBD1 (5 bases). The CDR3 runs 14 residues. In germline, CDR1 is DFQATT, CDR2 SNEGSKA (reference sequence). Incomplete CDR3 DNA: TGCAGTGCTCCAGTCCTCTCTGGGGCCAACGTG. Translated: CSAPVLSGANV. The CDR3, in full, reads CSAPVLSGANVLFF.

Of note for this clone: The CDR3 end lies 3 residues beyond the end of the read and is filled in from the germline J gene. V is TRBV2 and J is TRBJ1-1; TRBD1 agrees at 7 bases. CDR1 SNHLY and CDR2 FYNNEI come from the germline V gene. The CDR3 is made up of 14 amino acids. The junction had 10 bases not matched to a gene; V was cut back by 5 bases and J by 7 bases. CDR3 DNA, as far as it was read: TGTGCCAGCAGTCCCAGCTCTCAGGGGGGTGAA. This gives the protein CASSPSSQGGE. The whole CDR3 protein reads CASSPSSQGGEAFF.

Of note for this clone: The read ends 3 residues before the CDR3 terminus; that terminus is restored from the germline J gene. V and J are TRBV19 and TRBJ1-2, with TRBD1 matching over 9 bases. V was pared by 6 bases and J by 5 bases, with 7 bases of the junction left unmatched. Germline CDR1 reads LNHDA; CDR2 reads SQIVND (reference sequence). This CDR3 is built from 14 residues. CDR3 DNA (partial): TGTGCCAGTAGAACACAGGGGGCTGGTTATGGC. Translation gives CASRTQGAGYG. The entire CDR3 reads CASRTQGAGYGYTF.